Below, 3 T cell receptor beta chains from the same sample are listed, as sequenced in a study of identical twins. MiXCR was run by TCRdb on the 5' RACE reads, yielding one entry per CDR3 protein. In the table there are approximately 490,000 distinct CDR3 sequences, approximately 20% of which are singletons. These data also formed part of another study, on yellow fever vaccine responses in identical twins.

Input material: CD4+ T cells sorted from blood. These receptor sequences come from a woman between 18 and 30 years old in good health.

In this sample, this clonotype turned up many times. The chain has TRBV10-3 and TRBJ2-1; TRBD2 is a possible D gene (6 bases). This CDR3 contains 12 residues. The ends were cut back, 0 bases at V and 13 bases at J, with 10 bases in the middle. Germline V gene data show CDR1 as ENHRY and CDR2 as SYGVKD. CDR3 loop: CAISESGGQQFF. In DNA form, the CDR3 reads TGTGCCATCAGTGAGTCTGGAGGGCAACAGTTCTTC.

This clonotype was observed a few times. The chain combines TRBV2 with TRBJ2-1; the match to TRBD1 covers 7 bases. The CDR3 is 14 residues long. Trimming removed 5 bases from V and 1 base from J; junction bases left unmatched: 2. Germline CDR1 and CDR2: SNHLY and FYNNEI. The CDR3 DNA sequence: TGTGCCAGCAGTATGGACAGGTCCTACAATGAGCAGTTCTTC. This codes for CASSMDRSYNEQFF. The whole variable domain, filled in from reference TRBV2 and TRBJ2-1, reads EPEVTQTPSHQVTQMGQEVILRCVPISNHLYFYWYRQILGQKVEFLVSFYNNEISEKSEIFDDQFSVERPDGSNFTLKIRSTKLEDSAMYFCASSMDRSYNEQFFGPGTRLTVL.

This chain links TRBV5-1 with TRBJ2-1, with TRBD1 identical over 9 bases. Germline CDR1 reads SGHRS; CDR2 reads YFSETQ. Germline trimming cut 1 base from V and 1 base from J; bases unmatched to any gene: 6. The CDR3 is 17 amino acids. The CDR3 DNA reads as TGCGCCAGCAGCTTGACAGAAGGGACAGGGTCCTACAATGAGCAGTTCTTC. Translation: CASSLTEGTGSYNEQFF.